The TCR beta chain described here comes from a study of T cells in Graves' hyperthyroidism and ophthalmopathy. This CDR3 comprises 15 residues. V was pared by 10 bases and J by 0 bases, with 11 bases of the junction left unmatched. In germline, CDR1 is LNHDA, CDR2 SQIVND (reference sequence). Patients with uncontrolled infections, other autoimmune diseases, pregnancy or lactation were excluded. This clonotype was seen a few times. RNA transcripts were the template for amplifying TCR beta CDR3 regions. The HTBI primer set served for first-round RT-PCR of the TCR CDR3. A single record per CDR3 protein comes from TCRdb applying MiXCR to the multiplex PCR reads. The sample includes about 840,000 distinct CDR3 sequences, roughly 37% seen only once; the top ten take 7% to 10%.

The sequenced material came from blood. This sequence joins TRBV19 and TRBJ2-5; 7 bases are shared with TRBD2. The TCR was taken from a man aged 18 to 35 with Graves' hyperthyroidism. The CDR3 here is CATPPSGVYQETQYF. In DNA, the CDR3 is TGTGCCACCCCGCCAAGCGGGGTGTACCAAGAGACCCAGTACTTC.